This T cell receptor (beta chain) was captured by sequencing in a study of lymphopenia after photon versus proton radiotherapy. Broader study findings: A bigger post-nadir fall in TCR diversity correlated inversely with survival time in deceased patients. Survival link was tested only in deceased patients; proton benefit remains a possibility.

Comment on this clone: The antigen remains unidentified. Different DNA sequences within this sample yield the same CDR3.

The V gene end was trimmed by 5 bases and the J gene end by 2 bases; junction bases not matched to a gene: 8. Germline V gene sequence: CDR1 PRHDT, CDR2 FYEKMQ (reference sequence). The CDR3 totals 16 residues. Profiling relied on immunoSEQ multiplex PCR, and the TCRdb table lists in-frame clones only, not all of them. The table records approximately 20,000 clones, roughly 91% of them present only once. The rearrangement links TRBV13 to TRBJ2-3; 9 bases are a match to TRBD1. The clonotype originates from a woman in her 70s with pancreatic cancer. Some clones in this sample may be carry-over from other donors' samples. The starting material was peripheral blood, obtained from a patient treated with proton-based radiotherapy. The CDR3 DNA reads as TGTGCCAGCAGCCAGGCACGGGACAGGGACACAGATACGCAGTATTTT. Translation gives CASSQARDRDTDTQYF.